The rows below give T cell receptor beta chains drawn from one sample of a study of shared clonotypes between healthy human individuals. TCRdb's table, derived via immunoSEQ multiplex PCR, lists solely in-frame clones and lacks some. The data show around 2.1 million clones, with around 93% seen just once and roughly 1.7% held by the top ten. Input material: naive CD8+ T cells from PBMCs. Receptors originate from a man younger than 35 in good health. Some clones in this sample may be carry-over from other donors' samples. CDR3s include the opening cysteine and the closing phenylalanine or tryptophan. D genes are given only for firm matches. The size entry is marked missing in some rows and otherwise reads once, few, many or a size class.

V gene: TRBV9; clone size: .; D gene: .; J gene: TRBJ1-1; CDR3 DNA: TGTGCCAGCAGCCCGGAGGCCGTGCACACTGAAGCTTTCTTT; CDR3 protein: CASSPEAVHTEAFF
V gene: TRBV2; clone size: .; D gene: .; J gene: TRBJ2-7; CDR3 DNA: TGTGCCAGCAACTCAGACCCCTACGAGCAGTACTTC; CDR3 protein: CASNSDPYEQYF
V gene: TRBV6-5; clone size: .; D gene: .; J gene: TRBJ1-2; CDR3 DNA: TGTGCCAGCAGTGACCTTACAGGGCCTGGCTACACCTTC; CDR3 protein: CASSDLTGPGYTF
V gene: TRBV19; clone size: .; D gene: TRBD2; J gene: TRBJ2-3; CDR3 DNA: TGTGCCAGTAGTCCGACTAGCAAATTATTCACAGATACGCAGTATTTT; CDR3 protein: CASSPTSKLFTDTQYF
V gene: TRBV27; clone size: .; D gene: .; J gene: TRBJ2-7; CDR3 DNA: TGTGCCAGCAGTCTTAGTTGGGCCCACGAGCAGTACTTC; CDR3 protein: CASSLSWAHEQYF
V gene: TRBV11-2; clone size: .; D gene: .; J gene: TRBJ2-2; CDR3 DNA: TGTGCCAGCAGCCCCACGCGGGTTTCTGGTCGAGGGGAGCTGTTTTTT; CDR3 protein: CASSPTRVSGRGELFF
V gene: TRBV5-4; clone size: .; D gene: TRBD1; J gene: TRBJ2-7; CDR3 DNA: TGTGCCAGCAGCTTGGGGGACAGGGGGCTCTACGAGCAGTACTTC; CDR3 protein: CASSLGDRGLYEQYF
V gene: TRBV6-4; clone size: .; D gene: TRBD2; J gene: TRBJ2-1; CDR3 DNA: TGTGCCAGCAGTGACGAGCGGGGGTTCGGTGGGTATGAGCAGTTCTTC; CDR3 protein: CASSDERGFGGYEQFF
V gene: TRBV6-1; clone size: .; D gene: .; J gene: TRBJ1-5; CDR3 DNA: TGTGCCAGCAGAGAGGACGGTCCGAATCAGCCCCAGCATTTT; CDR3 protein: CASREDGPNQPQHF
V gene: TRBV7-9; clone size: few; D gene: .; J gene: TRBJ1-1; CDR3 DNA: TGTGCCAGCAGCCCAAGGGTATTGGACACTGAAGCTTTCTTT; CDR3 protein: CASSPRVLDTEAFF
V gene: TRBV28; clone size: .; D gene: TRBD1; J gene: TRBJ1-1; CDR3 DNA: TGTGCCAGCACGCTGACAGGGGAAAACACTGAAGCTTTCTTT; CDR3 protein: CASTLTGENTEAFF
V gene: TRBV5-5; clone size: .; D gene: .; J gene: TRBJ1-4; CDR3 DNA: TGTGCCAGCAGCATCTCCCCCGGTGCAGCGGCGTATAAAACTAATGAAAAACTGTTTTTT; CDR3 protein: CASSISPGAAAYKTNEKLFF
V gene: TRBV7-3; clone size: .; D gene: .; J gene: TRBJ2-6; CDR3 DNA: TGTGCCAGCAGTTCAGGCCTGAACGTCCTGACTTTC; CDR3 protein: CASSSGLNVLTF
V gene: TRBV11-2; clone size: .; D gene: TRBD1; J gene: TRBJ2-1; CDR3 DNA: TGTGCCAGCAGCTTAGTACGTGTGGACAGGGCCTTGTGGCACGATGAGCAGTTCTTC; CDR3 protein: CASSLVRVDRALWHDEQFF
V gene: TRBV6-1; clone size: .; D gene: TRBD2; J gene: TRBJ2-3; CDR3 DNA: TGTGCCAGCAGTGCGCCGGGAGGCTGGGCAGATACGCAGTATTTT; CDR3 protein: CASSAPGGWADTQYF
V gene: TRBV28; clone size: .; D gene: .; J gene: TRBJ2-4; CDR3 DNA: TGTGCCAGCAGCCCATTGGTCGGGGACATTCAGTACTTC; CDR3 protein: CASSPLVGDIQYF
V gene: TRBV25-1; clone size: .; D gene: .; J gene: TRBJ2-4; CDR3 DNA: TGTGCCAGCAGTGACTACCTAGCCAAAAACATTCAGTACTTC; CDR3 protein: CASSDYLAKNIQYF
V gene: TRBV19; clone size: .; D gene: .; J gene: TRBJ2-5; CDR3 DNA: TGTGCCAGTAGAGATCAACAGTCTGGGGGTCCCCCGGCCCAGTACTTC; CDR3 protein: CASRDQQSGGPPAQYF
V gene: TRBV9; clone size: .; D gene: TRBD1; J gene: TRBJ2-7; CDR3 DNA: TGTGCCAGCAGCGTAGCACAGGGGAACTACGAGCAGTACTTC; CDR3 protein: CASSVAQGNYEQYF
V gene: TRBV9; clone size: .; D gene: TRBD2; J gene: TRBJ2-4; CDR3 DNA: TGTGCCAGCAGCCCCGGGGGGAGCATTCAGTACTTC; CDR3 protein: CASSPGGSIQYF
V gene: TRBV7-9; clone size: .; D gene: .; J gene: TRBJ2-5; CDR3 DNA: TGTGCCAGCAGCCCACGACAGTCCCAAGAGACCCAGTACTTC; CDR3 protein: CASSPRQSQETQYF
V gene: TRBV4-1; clone size: .; D gene: TRBD2; J gene: TRBJ2-1; CDR3 DNA: TGCGCCAGCAGCCCCGCCGTAGGACTAGCGGACAATGAGCAGTTCTTC; CDR3 protein: CASSPAVGLADNEQFF
V gene: TRBV5-8; clone size: .; D gene: TRBD1; J gene: TRBJ2-7; CDR3 DNA: TGTGCCAGCAGCCTACAGGGGGCGGACGAGCAGTACTTC; CDR3 protein: CASSLQGADEQYF
V gene: TRBV28; clone size: .; D gene: .; J gene: TRBJ1-5; CDR3 DNA: TGTGCCAGCAGTTTACTTGTTTATCAGCCCCAGCATTTT; CDR3 protein: CASSLLVYQPQHF
V gene: TRBV9; clone size: once; D gene: .; J gene: TRBJ2-7; CDR3 DNA: TGTGCCAGCAGCCCCCAAGGAGAGCCATACGAGCAGTACTTC; CDR3 protein: CASSPQGEPYEQYF
V gene: TRBV7-9; clone size: .; D gene: TRBD1; J gene: TRBJ1-1; CDR3 DNA: TGTGCCAGCAGCGCCTTGGGACAGGGGGCTCCTGAAGCTTTCTTT; CDR3 protein: CASSALGQGAPEAFF
V gene: TRBV4-1; clone size: .; D gene: .; J gene: TRBJ2-1; CDR3 DNA: TGCGCCAGCAGCCCACAGGACACCTTGGTGGGATTTGAGCAGTTCTTC; CDR3 protein: CASSPQDTLVGFEQFF
V gene: TRBV6-6; clone size: .; D gene: TRBD2; J gene: TRBJ2-4; CDR3 DNA: TGTGCCAGCAGTACAGCGGGACTAGCCAAAAACATTCAGTACTTC; CDR3 protein: CASSTAGLAKNIQYF
V gene: TRBV19; clone size: .; D gene: .; J gene: TRBJ2-1; CDR3 DNA: TGTGCCAGTAGTATCCCCTCCCCCCTGGGCGTCGATGAGCAGTTCTTC; CDR3 protein: CASSIPSPLGVDEQFF
V gene: TRBV9; clone size: .; D gene: .; J gene: TRBJ1-1; CDR3 DNA: TGTGCCAGCAGCGCGTCAAGGACGGCCAGCACTGAAGCTTTCTTT; CDR3 protein: CASSASRTASTEAFF
V gene: TRBV15; clone size: .; D gene: TRBD1; J gene: TRBJ2-5; CDR3 DNA: TGTGCCACCAGCAGGGACAGGGGGCGCCAAGAGACCCAGTACTTC; CDR3 protein: CATSRDRGRQETQYF
V gene: TRBV7-3; clone size: many; D gene: TRBD2; J gene: TRBJ2-3; CDR3 DNA: TGTGCCAGCAGTCGACTAGCGGGAAGCACAGATACGCAGTATTTT; CDR3 protein: CASSRLAGSTDTQYF
V gene: TRBV27; clone size: once; D gene: .; J gene: TRBJ2-7; CDR3 DNA: TGTGCCAGCAGTTTATCTGTCGGGCCTTACTACGAGCAGTACTTC; CDR3 protein: CASSLSVGPYYEQYF
V gene: TRBV10-2; clone size: .; D gene: .; J gene: TRBJ2-1; CDR3 DNA: TGCGCCAGCACCATTCCCGGGCCCTACAATGAGCAGTTCTTC; CDR3 protein: CASTIPGPYNEQFF
V gene: TRBV29-1; clone size: .; D gene: TRBD2; J gene: TRBJ2-7; CDR3 DNA: TGCAGCGTTTTCCTAGCGGGAGGGAAGAGTTACGAGCAGTACTTC; CDR3 protein: CSVFLAGGKSYEQYF
V gene: TRBV19; clone size: .; D gene: TRBD2; J gene: TRBJ2-1; CDR3 DNA: TGTGCCAGTTCCCAGGGACTAGCGTACAATGAGCAGTTCTTC; CDR3 protein: CASSQGLAYNEQFF
V gene: TRBV27; clone size: .; D gene: TRBD1; J gene: TRBJ2-7; CDR3 DNA: TGTGCCAGCAGTCCCTCTACAGGGGTTAGGATCTACGAGCAGTACTTC; CDR3 protein: CASSPSTGVRIYEQYF
V gene: TRBV7-9; clone size: .; D gene: TRBD2; J gene: TRBJ2-2; CDR3 DNA: TGTGCCAGCAGCTCGGCTAGCGGGAGCCCAGACACCGGGGAGCTGTTTTTT; CDR3 protein: CASSSASGSPDTGELFF
V gene: TRBV4-3; clone size: .; D gene: TRBD2; J gene: TRBJ2-7; CDR3 DNA: TGCGCCAGCAGCCAAGATCGGGGACTAGCGGGAGGCTCCAGCTCCTACGAGCAGTACTTC; CDR3 protein: CASSQDRGLAGGSSSYEQYF
V gene: TRBV28; clone size: .; D gene: .; J gene: TRBJ2-1; CDR3 DNA: TGTGCCAGCCGTGGGACCAACAGGGAGCAGTTCTTC; CDR3 protein: CASRGTNREQFF
V gene: TRBV4-2; clone size: .; D gene: .; J gene: TRBJ2-1; CDR3 DNA: TGTGCCAGCAGCCAAGATTTCGGGCTAGCAGTTTATGAGCAGTTCTTC; CDR3 protein: CASSQDFGLAVYEQFF
V gene: TRBV30; clone size: .; D gene: .; J gene: TRBJ2-2; CDR3 DNA: TGTGCCTGGAGTGTATGGAGGGGGCCGTTGACCGGGGAGCTGTTTTTT; CDR3 protein: CAWSVWRGPLTGELFF
V gene: TRBV27; clone size: .; D gene: .; J gene: TRBJ2-1; CDR3 DNA: TGTGCCAGCAACCTTCTCGACAGGTTGGGCAATGAGCAGTTCTTC; CDR3 protein: CASNLLDRLGNEQFF
V gene: TRBV7-6; clone size: .; D gene: .; J gene: TRBJ1-1; CDR3 DNA: TGTGCCAGCAGCTCGTCAGGGACTTTCACTGAAGCTTTCTTT; CDR3 protein: CASSSSGTFTEAFF
V gene: TRBV7-3; clone size: .; D gene: .; J gene: TRBJ2-1; CDR3 DNA: TGTGCCAGCAGCACCCGACAGAGCTCCTACAATGAGCAGTTCTTC; CDR3 protein: CASSTRQSSYNEQFF
V gene: TRBV18; clone size: .; D gene: .; J gene: TRBJ2-7; CDR3 DNA: TGTGCCAGCTCACCCCCGATGTACTCCTACGAGCAGTACTTC; CDR3 protein: CASSPPMYSYEQYF
V gene: TRBV9; clone size: .; D gene: TRBD1; J gene: TRBJ1-1; CDR3 DNA: TGTGCCAGCAGCGTATCCCCCGGGACAGGGGCGAACACTGAAGCTTTCTTT; CDR3 protein: CASSVSPGTGANTEAFF